Listed below are T cell receptor beta chains from one sample, sequenced in a study of OX40 agonist ivuxolimab in advanced cancers. The table came from immunoSEQ multiplex PCR; TCRdb's copy has only in-frame clones and leaves some out. The table shows about 82,000 clones, with approximately 87% occurring only once. The sequencing here drew on CD4+ or CD8+ T cells sorted from blood, taken in a trial of the OX40 agonist ivuxolimab. These receptors were obtained from an adult with an advanced solid tumor such as melanoma, head and neck, liver or kidney cancer. Both conserved end residues are part of each CDR3. A D gene is named only where the DNA matches it firmly. Size tells how often a clone was seen (once, few, many) or the class of an expanded clone, and some rows leave it out.

CDR3 length	V gene	clone size	D gene	J gene	CDR3 protein	CDR3 DNA
14	TRBV30	few	-	TRBJ2-7	CAWTREVRLYEQYF	TGTGCCTGGACCAGGGAGGTCCGGCTCTACGAGCAGTACTTC
14	TRBV7-8	-	TRBD1	TRBJ1-2	CASSTQGQGYGYTF	TGTGCCAGCAGCACACAGGGACAGGGCTATGGCTACACCTTC
16	TRBV7-2	-	TRBD2	TRBJ2-2	CASTPRTGGKTGELFF	TGTGCCAGCACTCCTAGGACGGGGGGAAAGACAGGGGAGCTGTTTTTT
16	TRBV4-1	-	-	TRBJ2-1	CASSQEFKQDHNEQFF	TGCGCCAGCAGCCAAGAATTCAAACAGGACCACAATGAGCAGTTCTTC
14	TRBV18	-	TRBD1	TRBJ1-2	CASSPDGQVEGYTF	TGTGCCAGCTCACCCGATGGACAGGTCGAAGGCTACACCTTC
12	TRBV27	-	-	TRBJ2-5	CASSPSAGTQYF	TGTGCCAGCAGTCCCTCGGCTGGGACCCAGTACTTC
13	TRBV11-2	-	-	TRBJ2-4	CASSLEAKNIQYF	TGTGCCAGCAGCTTAGAGGCCAAAAACATTCAGTACTTC
15	TRBV5-6	-	TRBD1	TRBJ2-1	CASSPGQVGYNEQFF	TGTGCCAGCAGCCCAGGACAGGTCGGGTACAATGAGCAGTTCTTC
17	TRBV18	-	-	TRBJ1-1	CASSANSGPVGDTEAFF	TGTGCCAGCTCAGCGAACTCGGGCCCTGTTGGGGACACTGAAGCTTTCTTT
15	TRBV6-1	-	TRBD1	TRBJ2-7	CASSPSPTGAHEQYF	TGTGCCAGCAGTCCCTCGCCGACAGGGGCCCACGAGCAGTACTTC
16	TRBV7-7	-	-	TRBJ2-1	CASSLQGRQAYNEQFF	TGTGCTAGCAGCTTACAGGGCCGGCAAGCCTACAATGAGCAGTTCTTC
14	TRBV27	-	-	TRBJ1-5	CASSFEGGNQPQHF	TGTGCCAGCAGTTTTGAGGGTGGCAATCAGCCCCAGCATTTT
12	TRBV11-2	few	TRBD1	TRBJ1-2	CASSHRRGHHTF	TGTGCCAGCAGTCATAGAAGGGGGCACCACACCTTC
14	TRBV7-8	few	TRBD1	TRBJ1-6	CASSQDRRGSPLHF	TGTGCCAGCAGCCAGGACAGGAGGGGTTCACCCCTCCACTTT
12	TRBV30	once	-	TRBJ2-1	CAWSRSYNEQFF	TGTGCCTGGAGTCGTTCCTACAATGAGCAGTTCTTC
13	TRBV29-1	-	-	TRBJ2-1	CSVDGSSYNEQFF	TGCAGCGTCGACGGTAGCTCCTACAATGAGCAGTTCTTC
13	TRBV7-6	-	-	TRBJ2-3	CASSSDSTDTQYF	TGTGCCAGCAGCTCAGACAGCACAGATACGCAGTATTTT
13	TRBV25-1	-	-	TRBJ1-2	CASTPGPNYGYTF	TGTGCCAGCACCCCGGGACCTAACTATGGCTACACCTTC
14	TRBV14	-	-	TRBJ1-2	CASSATYPLVGYTF	TGTGCCAGCAGCGCCACTTACCCTCTTGTTGGCTACACCTTC
16	TRBV5-1	-	TRBD2	TRBJ2-1	CASSLAVGGGLGEQFF	TGCGCCAGCAGCTTGGCAGTTGGCGGGGGTTTAGGTGAGCAGTTCTTC
14	TRBV4-3	once	-	TRBJ2-3	CASSQDLSTDTQYF	TGCGCCAGCAGCCAGGACCTCAGCACAGATACGCAGTATTTT
14	TRBV7-9	-	TRBD1	TRBJ2-5	CASSLMGQQETQYF	TGTGCCAGCAGCCTAATGGGACAGCAAGAGACCCAGTACTTC
14	TRBV11-2	-	TRBD1	TRBJ1-3	CASSRTGSGNTIYF	TGTGCCAGCAGCAGGACAGGGTCTGGAAACACCATATATTTT
15	TRBV6-1	-	TRBD1	TRBJ1-3	CASRGQDYSGNTIYF	TGTGCCAGCAGGGGACAGGACTACTCTGGAAACACCATATATTTT
15	TRBV5-8	-	-	TRBJ2-1	CASSLARGAYNEQFF	TGTGCCAGCAGCTTGGCCCGCGGGGCTTACAATGAGCAGTTCTTC
13	TRBV7-3	-	-	TRBJ1-5	CASSLNGDGPQHF	TGTGCCAGCAGCTTAAACGGGGATGGGCCCCAGCATTTT
12	TRBV30	few	-	TRBJ1-5	CACQGSNQPQHF	TGTGCCTGTCAGGGTAGCAATCAGCCCCAGCATTTT
19	TRBV21-1	-	-	TRBJ1-5	CASSKGGQGSSETNQPQHF	TGTGCCAGCAGCAAGGGGGGACAGGGATCGTCGGAGACCAATCAGCCCCAGCATTTT
16	TRBV7-8	-	TRBD1	TRBJ1-5	CASSLAWQGATQPQHF	TGTGCCAGCAGCCTAGCGTGGCAGGGGGCTACTCAGCCCCAGCATTTT
15	TRBV5-1	-	-	TRBJ2-2	CASSRGTQNTGELFF	TGCGCCAGCAGCCGTGGGACTCAGAACACCGGGGAGCTGTTTTTT